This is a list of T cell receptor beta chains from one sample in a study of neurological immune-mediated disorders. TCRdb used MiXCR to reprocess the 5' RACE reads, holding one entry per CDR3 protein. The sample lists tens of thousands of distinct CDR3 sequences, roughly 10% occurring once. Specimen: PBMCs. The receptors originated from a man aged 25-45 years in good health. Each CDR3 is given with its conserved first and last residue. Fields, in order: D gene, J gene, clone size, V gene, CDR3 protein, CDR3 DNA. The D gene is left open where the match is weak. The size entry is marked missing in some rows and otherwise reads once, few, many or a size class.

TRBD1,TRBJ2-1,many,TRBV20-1,CSALIATGAQYNEQFF,TGCAGTGCTCTTATTGCGACAGGGGCCCAATACAATGAGCAGTTCTTC
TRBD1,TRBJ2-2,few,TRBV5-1,CASGTANTGELFF,TGCGCCTCCGGGACAGCGAACACCGGGGAGCTGTTTTTT
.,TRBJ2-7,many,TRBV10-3,CATQRPGSYEQYF,TGTGCCACCCAAAGGCCCGGGTCCTACGAGCAGTACTTC
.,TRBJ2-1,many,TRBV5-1,CASSLGGSDNEQFF,TGCGCCAGCAGCTTGGGAGGGTCGGACAATGAGCAGTTCTTC
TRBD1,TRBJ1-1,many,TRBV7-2,CASSPYDRGRGAFF,TGTGCCAGCAGCCCTTATGACAGGGGGCGAGGGGCTTTCTTT
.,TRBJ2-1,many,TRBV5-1,CASRISEGRGEQFF,TGCGCCAGCAGAATTTCGGAGGGCCGGGGTGAGCAGTTCTTC
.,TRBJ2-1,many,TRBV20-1,CSARGAQSYNEQFF,TGCAGTGCTAGAGGGGCCCAATCCTACAATGAGCAGTTCTTC
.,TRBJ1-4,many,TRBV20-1,CSARKAGSANEKLFF,TGCAGTGCTAGAAAAGCAGGGTCGGCTAATGAAAAACTGTTTTTT
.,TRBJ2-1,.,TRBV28,CASSLSAADPPFFNEQFF,TGTGCCAGCAGTTTATCGGCCGCGGACCCACCATTCTTCAATGAGCAGTTCTTC
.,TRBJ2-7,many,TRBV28,CASSTSRDLTYEQYF,TGTGCCAGCAGTACATCAAGGGACCTGACCTACGAGCAGTACTTC
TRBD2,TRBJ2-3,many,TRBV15,CATSTRGRTDTQYF,TGTGCCACCAGCACTCGCGGGAGAACAGATACGCAGTATTTT
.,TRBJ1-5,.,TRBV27,CASSFNGRAETQHF,TGTGCCAGCAGTTTTAATGGCAGGGCTGAGACCCAGCATTTT
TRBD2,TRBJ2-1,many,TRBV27,CASSLTSGYYNEQFF,TGTGCCAGCAGTTTGACTAGCGGTTATTATAATGAGCAGTTCTTC
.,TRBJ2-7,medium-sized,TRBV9,CASSVGDTTVGSYEQYF,TGTGCCAGCAGCGTAGGGGACACAACTGTGGGGTCCTACGAGCAGTACTTC
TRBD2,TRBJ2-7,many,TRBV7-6,CASSILAGGSHEQYF,TGTGCCAGCAGCATCCTTGCGGGAGGTAGCCACGAGCAGTACTTC
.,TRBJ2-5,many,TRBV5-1,CASSKQEKETQYF,TGCGCCAGCAGCAAACAGGAAAAAGAGACCCAGTACTTC
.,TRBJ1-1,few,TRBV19,CASSIGTGIPTEAFF,TGTGCCAGTAGTATAGGAACGGGAATTCCCACTGAAGCTTTCTTT
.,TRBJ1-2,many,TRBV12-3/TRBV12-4,CASSGQSVGGYTF,TGTGCCAGCAGTGGACAGTCGGTGGGCGGCTACACCTTC
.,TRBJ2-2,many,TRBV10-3,CAMARDSTGELFF,TGTGCCATGGCTAGAGACTCCACCGGGGAGCTGTTTTTT
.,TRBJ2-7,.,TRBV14,CASSHTDGLSYEQYF,TGTGCCAGCAGCCACACTGACGGGCTCTCCTACGAGCAGTACTTC
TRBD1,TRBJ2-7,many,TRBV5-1,CASTPPGGHYEQYF,TGCGCCAGCACCCCCCCAGGGGGACACTACGAGCAGTACTTC
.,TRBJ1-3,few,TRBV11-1,CASSVSSGNTIYF,TGTGCCAGCAGCGTCAGCTCTGGAAACACCATATATTTT
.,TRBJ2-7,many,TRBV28,CASSSRTNYEQYF,TGTGCCAGCAGTTCAAGGACTAACTACGAGCAGTACTTC
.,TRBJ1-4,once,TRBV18,CASSPIGGGQDEKLFF,TGTGCCAGCTCACCCATCGGGGGGGGCCAGGATGAAAAACTGTTTTTT
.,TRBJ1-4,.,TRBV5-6,CASSLVGGGGEKLFF,TGTGCCAGCAGCTTGGTCGGGGGCGGAGGCGAAAAACTGTTTTTT
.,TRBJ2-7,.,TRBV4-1,CANSQESGSRYEQYF,TGTGCCAACAGCCAAGAGTCAGGGAGTCGGTACGAGCAGTACTTC
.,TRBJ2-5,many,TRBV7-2,CASSLDLRAETQYF,TGTGCCAGCAGCTTGGACCTTCGCGCCGAGACCCAGTACTTC
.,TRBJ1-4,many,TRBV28,CASTEIGRGTSQKLFF,TGTGCCAGCACTGAGATCGGGAGAGGTACCTCCCAAAAACTGTTTTTT
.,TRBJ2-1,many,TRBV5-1,CASSLDYNSYNEQFF,TGCGCCAGCAGCTTGGACTACAACTCCTACAATGAGCAGTTCTTC
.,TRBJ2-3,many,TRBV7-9,CASSLVVKRDTQYF,TGTGCCAGCAGCTTAGTAGTTAAAAGAGATACGCAGTATTTT
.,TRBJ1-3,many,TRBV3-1,CARSRTNSGNTIYF,TGTGCCAGGAGTAGAACCAACTCTGGAAACACCATATATTTT
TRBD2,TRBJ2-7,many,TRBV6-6,CASSPSGTSSEQYF,TGTGCCAGCAGTCCATCCGGGACTAGTAGCGAGCAGTACTTC
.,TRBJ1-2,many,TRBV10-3,CAISGQNYGYTF,TGTGCCATCAGCGGACAGAACTATGGCTACACCTTC
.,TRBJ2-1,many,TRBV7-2,CASSPSRGNEQFF,TGTGCCAGCAGCCCCTCCCGAGGCAATGAGCAGTTCTTC
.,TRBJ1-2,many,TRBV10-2,CASSEYRGGGYTF,TGCGCCAGCAGTGAATATCGGGGAGGTGGCTACACCTTC
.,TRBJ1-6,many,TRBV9,CASSVRAGDSPLHF,TGTGCCAGCAGCGTACGGGCAGGAGATTCACCCCTCCACTTT
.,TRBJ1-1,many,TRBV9,CASSAGQPNTEAFF,TGTGCCAGCAGCGCGGGGCAGCCGAACACTGAAGCTTTCTTT
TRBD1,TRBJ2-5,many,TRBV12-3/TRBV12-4,CASSPGDRRGETQYF,TGTGCCAGCAGTCCGGGGGACAGGCGCGGCGAGACCCAGTACTTC
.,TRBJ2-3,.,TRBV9,CTSSVWYGKSTDTQYF,TGTACCAGCAGCGTGTGGTACGGTAAGAGCACAGATACGCAGTATTTT
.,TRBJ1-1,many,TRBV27,CASSRYEGGTEAFF,TGTGCCAGCAGTCGTTACGAGGGCGGGACTGAAGCTTTCTTT